The 20 T cell receptor beta chains below were found in one sample sequenced in a study of PD-1 blockade in classical Hodgkin lymphoma. The method was immunoSEQ multiplex PCR; TCRdb's version includes in-frame clones alone and lacks a portion of them. The top ten clones hold around 6% of a sample with under 25,000 clones, around 85% of them seen once. All patients relapsed after autologous stem cell transplantation, and brentuximab vedotin exposure varied. The source was peripheral blood mononuclear cells (PBMCs), collected at baseline. The receptors originated from a human donor with classical Hodgkin lymphoma.

This CDR3 is CASTLLGDNEQFF. CDR3 DNA sequence: TGTGCCAGCACCTTGCTAGGGGACAATGAGCAGTTCTTC. The chain carries TRBV28 and TRBJ2-1, with D possibly being TRBD1 (5 bases). This CDR3 comprises 13 residues. Germline V gene data show CDR1 as MDHEN and CDR2 as SYDVKM. The V end was cut by 7 bases, the J end by 5 bases, with 12 bases between.

The J gene is TRBJ2-1, the V gene TRBV9, with D perhaps TRBD1 (5 bases). This CDR3 spans 14 amino acids. Germline CDR1 reads SGDLS; CDR2 reads YYNGEE. The V gene lost 6 bases and the J gene lost 0 bases, with 10 bases spanning the gap. The chain's CDR3 is CASTRVNSYNEQFF. In DNA form, the CDR3 reads TGTGCCAGCACCAGGGTGAACTCCTACAATGAGCAGTTCTTC.

This clone was found once. This sequence joins TRBV5-1 and TRBJ2-1; D ambiguous. V lost 5 bases and J 5 bases, leaving 14 bases between the germline ends. CDR3 length equals 14 residues. Germline V lookup: CDR1 SGHRS, CDR2 YFSETQ. The CDR3 loop reads CASRNGRSDNEQFF. The CDR3 coding sequence is TGCGCCAGCAGGAATGGCAGGAGTGACAATGAGCAGTTCTTC.

The V and J genes are TRBV7-8 and TRBJ1-4; 9 positions agree with TRBD1. CDR3 length equals 16 residues. Trimming removed 6 bases from V and 3 bases from J; junction bases left unmatched: 8. In germline, CDR1 is SGHVS, CDR2 FQNEAQ. CDR3 in DNA: TGTGCCAGCAGTTTTACAGGGGGCTACCCTAATGAAAAACTGTTTTTT. This encodes CASSFTGGYPNEKLFF.

The chain is built from TRBV4-3 and TRBJ2-2; D uncertain. Germline lookup yields CDR1 LGHNA and CDR2 YSLEER. The CDR3 spans 16 residues. V was clipped by 0 bases and J by 1 base, with 9 bases between them. DNA of the CDR3: TGCGCCAGCAGCCAAGATCGCGAAGGGAACACCGGGGAGCTGTTTTTT. Encoded protein: CASSQDREGNTGELFF.

The rearrangement joins TRBV7-8 to TRBJ1-4; TRBD1 agrees at 8 bases. This CDR3 is 15 amino acids long. The V gene end was trimmed by 1 base and the J gene end by 5 bases; junction bases not matched to a gene: 3. The germline V gene has CDR1 SGHVS and CDR2 FQNEAQ. Here the CDR3 reads CASSLGGQENEKLFF. CDR3 bases: TGTGCCAGCAGCTTAGGGGGACAGGAAAATGAAAAACTGTTTTTT.

The V call is TRBV11-2, the J call TRBJ1-5; 7 bases match TRBD1. V shed 3 bases and J 5 bases; nucleotides not matched to a gene: 1. This CDR3 is 13 amino acids long. Germline V gives CDR1 SGHAT, CDR2 FQNNGV. The CDR3 region has the DNA TGTGCCAGCAGCTTTGACAGGGATCAGCCCCAGCATTTT. It specifies CASSFDRDQPQHF. Using reference TRBV11-2 and TRBJ1-5 for the parts outside the CDR3, the full variable domain is EAGVAQSPRYKIIEKRQSVAFWCNPISGHATLYWYQQILGQGPKLLIQFQNNGVVDDSQLPKDRFSAERLKGVDSTLKIQPAKLEDSAVYLCASSFDRDQPQHFGDGTRLSIL.

The genes are TRBV19 and TRBJ2-5; 12 positions agree with TRBD2. V was clipped by 9 bases and J by 2 bases; unmatched bases: 7. The CDR3 is 15 amino acids. CDR1 and CDR2 (germline): LNHDA, SQIVND (reference sequence). CDR3 amino acids: CASTSGGTLQETQYF. The DNA for the CDR3 is TGTGCCAGCACTAGCGGGGGGACTCTACAAGAGACCCAGTACTTC.

The chain combines TRBV12-2 with TRBJ1-5. TRBV12-2 is designated a pseudogene. This CDR3 comprises 16 residues. The CDR3 DNA reads as TGTGCAAGTCGCTTAAACGGGGGCCCGAGCAATCAGCCCCAGCATTTT. It yields the protein CASRLNGGPSNQPQHF.

The CDR3 loop reads CASRNAETQYF. The CDR3 bases are TGTGCCAGCAGGAACGCAGAGACCCAGTACTTC. The chain recombines TRBV6-1 with TRBJ2-5; D unclear. Trimming pared 6 bases from V and 4 bases from J, leaving 6 bases between. This CDR3 has 11 residues. Germline V CDR1 and CDR2: MNHNS, SASEGT.

The chain recombines TRBV27 with TRBJ2-3, with TRBD2 as a possible D gene (5 bases). The CDR3 runs 15 residues. Trimming removed 4 bases at V and 3 bases at J, with 14 bases between. Looked up from germline, CDR1 is MNHEY and CDR2 is SMNVEV (reference sequence). The CDR3 region has the DNA TGTGCCAGCAGTTCAAAGAGTCGGGGAACAGATACGCAGTATTTT. Translation: CASSSKSRGTDTQYF.

The gene calls are TRBV9 and TRBJ2-7, with 7 bases matching TRBD1. Germline loops: CDR1 SGDLS, CDR2 YYNGEE. The ends lost 0 bases at V and 1 base at J; junction bases unmatched: 4. This CDR3 has 15 amino acids. This CDR3 is CASSVGQGVSYEQYF. The CDR3 region has the DNA TGTGCCAGCAGCGTAGGACAGGGTGTTTCCTACGAGCAGTACTTC.

The chain is built from TRBV4-3 and TRBJ1-1; D uncertain. Germline-derived CDR1 and CDR2 are LGHNA and YSLEER. The CDR3 extends over 15 amino acids. Trimming shortened V by 8 bases and J by 0 bases, and 16 bases separated the two germline ends. Here the CDR3 reads CASGSEGGLNTEAFF. As DNA, the CDR3 is TGCGCCAGCGGCAGCGAGGGTGGGTTGAACACTGAAGCTTTCTTT.

The chain has TRBV14 and TRBJ2-5; TRBD2 matches at 10 bases. This CDR3 is built from 17 residues. CDR1 is SGHDN and CDR2 is FVKESK in the germline V gene. After removal of 1 base from V and 2 bases from J, the junction contained 7 bases not matched to a gene. The CDR3 here is CASSQGLSGGPQETQYF. CDR3 nucleotide sequence: TGTGCCAGCAGCCAAGGGCTTAGCGGGGGGCCTCAAGAGACCCAGTACTTC.

The genes are TRBV5-6 and TRBJ2-1; D is unresolved. Trimming left V 1 base short and J 0 bases short, with 11 bases between. The CDR3 contains 16 residues. CDR1 and CDR2 (germline): SGHDT, YYEEEE. CDR3 region: CASSLRRLSSYNEQFF. The CDR3 nucleotides read TGTGCCAGCAGCTTGAGGAGATTAAGCTCCTACAATGAGCAGTTCTTC.

The chain carries TRBV29-1 and TRBJ1-1, with 7 bases aligning to TRBD1. Germline CDR1 is SQVTM and CDR2 is ANQGSEA. Trimming cost V 2 bases and J 6 bases; bases outside gene matches: 0. The CDR3 is made up of 11 amino acids. CDR3 sequence (DNA): TGCAGCGTTGAAAGGGGGCCTGAAGCTTTCTTT. It is translated as CSVERGPEAFF.

The chain combines TRBV7-2 with TRBJ1-5, with D perhaps matching TRBD1 (5 bases). V lost 1 base to trimming and J lost 8 bases, with 9 bases between them. The CDR3 contains 13 residues. From germline, CDR1 is SGHTA and CDR2 FQGNSA. CDR3 nucleotides: TGTGCCAGCAGCTTAGGCAGGGCGGAGCCCCAGCATTTT. Translating gives CASSLGRAEPQHF. The full variable domain, completed using reference TRBV7-2 and TRBJ1-5, is GAGVSQSPSNKVTEKGKDVELRCDPISGHTALYWYRQSLGQGLEFLIYFQGNSAPDKSGLPSDRFSAERTGGSVSTLTIQRTQQEDSAVYLCASSLGRAEPQHFGDGTRLSIL.

The chain recombines TRBV28 with TRBJ1-1; D not certain. Germline V CDR1 and CDR2: MDHEN, SYDVKM. This CDR3 spans 16 amino acids. Trimming left V 11 bases short and J 0 bases short, with 22 bases between. CDR3 loop: CAAPRGFCGVNTEAFF. For the CDR3, the DNA is TGTGCCGCCCCTAGAGGGTTTTGTGGTGTGAACACTGAAGCTTTCTTT.

The chain employs TRBV4-3 and TRBJ1-1; no clear D. This CDR3 has 15 amino acids. The V gene lost 0 bases and the J gene lost 6 bases, with 14 bases spanning the gap. CDR1 is LGHNA, CDR2 YSLEER, per germline. CDR3 sequence reads: CASSQDEPPGSEAFF. In DNA form, the CDR3 reads TGCGCCAGCAGCCAAGATGAGCCCCCGGGCTCTGAAGCTTTCTTT.

In the case of this clone: The junction differs from germline at one of its ends, possibly a read error. The rearrangement uses TRBV5-1 and TRBJ2-7; 9 nucleotides line up with TRBD1. From germline, CDR1 is SGHRS and CDR2 YFSETQ. The CDR3 consists of 16 residues. The CDR3 here is CASSLDRGTGYYEQYF. As DNA, the CDR3 is TGCGCCAGCAGTTTGGACCGCGGGACAGGGTACTACGAGCAGTACTTC.